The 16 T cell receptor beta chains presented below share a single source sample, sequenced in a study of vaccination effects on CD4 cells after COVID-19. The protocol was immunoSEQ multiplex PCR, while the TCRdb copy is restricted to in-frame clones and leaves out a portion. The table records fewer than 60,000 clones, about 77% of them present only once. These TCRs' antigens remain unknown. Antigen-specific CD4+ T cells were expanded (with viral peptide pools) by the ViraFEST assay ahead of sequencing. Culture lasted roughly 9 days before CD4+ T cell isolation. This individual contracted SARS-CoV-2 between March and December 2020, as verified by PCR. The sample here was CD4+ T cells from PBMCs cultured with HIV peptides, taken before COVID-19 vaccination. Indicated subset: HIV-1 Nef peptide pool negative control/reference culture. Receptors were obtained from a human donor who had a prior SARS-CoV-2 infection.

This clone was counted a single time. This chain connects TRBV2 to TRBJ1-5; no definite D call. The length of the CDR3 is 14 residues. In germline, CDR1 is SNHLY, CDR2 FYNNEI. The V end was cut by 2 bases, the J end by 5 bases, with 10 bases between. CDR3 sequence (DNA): TGTGCCAGCAGTGAATGGGGTTTCGATCAGCCCCAGCATTTT. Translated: CASSEWGFDQPQHF.

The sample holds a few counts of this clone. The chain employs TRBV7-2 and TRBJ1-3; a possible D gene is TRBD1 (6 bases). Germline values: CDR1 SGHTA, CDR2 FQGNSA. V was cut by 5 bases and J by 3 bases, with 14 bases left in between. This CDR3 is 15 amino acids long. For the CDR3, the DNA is TGTGCCAGCAGCGTACAGGGATCCGTTGGAAACACCATATATTTT. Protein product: CASSVQGSVGNTIYF.

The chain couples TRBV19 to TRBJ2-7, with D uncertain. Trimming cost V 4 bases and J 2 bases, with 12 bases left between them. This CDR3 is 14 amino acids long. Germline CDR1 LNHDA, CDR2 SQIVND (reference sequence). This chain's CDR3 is CASSKGRIAYEQYF. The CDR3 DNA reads TGTGCCAGTAGTAAGGGCCGAATCGCCTACGAGCAGTACTTC.

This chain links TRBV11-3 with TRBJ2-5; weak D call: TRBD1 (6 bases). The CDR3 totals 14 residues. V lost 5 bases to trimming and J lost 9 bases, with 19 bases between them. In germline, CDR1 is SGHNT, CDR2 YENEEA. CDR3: CASSTWDAAGAQYF. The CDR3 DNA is TGTGCCAGCAGCACTTGGGACGCCGCAGGGGCCCAGTACTTC. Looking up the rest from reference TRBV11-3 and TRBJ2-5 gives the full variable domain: EAGVVQSPRYKIIEKKQPVAFWCNPISGHNTLYWYLQNLGQGPELLIRYENEEAVDDSQLPKDRFSAERLKGVDSTLKIQPAELGDSAVYLCASSTWDAAGAQYFGPGTRLLVL.

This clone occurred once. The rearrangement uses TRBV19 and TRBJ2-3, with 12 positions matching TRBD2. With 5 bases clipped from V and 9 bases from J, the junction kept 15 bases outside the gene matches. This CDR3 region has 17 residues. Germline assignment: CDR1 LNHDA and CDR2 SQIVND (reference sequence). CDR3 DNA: TGTGCCAGTAGTCCTCGATCTAGCGGGGGGGCCTCGGACACGCAGTATTTT. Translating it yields CASSPRSSGGASDTQYF. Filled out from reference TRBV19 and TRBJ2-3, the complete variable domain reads DGGITQSPKYLFRKEGQNVTLSCEQNLNHDAMYWYRQDPGQGLRLIYYSQIVNDFQKGDIAEGYSVSREKKESFPLTVTSAQKNPTAFYLCASSPRSSGGASDTQYFGPGTRLTVL.

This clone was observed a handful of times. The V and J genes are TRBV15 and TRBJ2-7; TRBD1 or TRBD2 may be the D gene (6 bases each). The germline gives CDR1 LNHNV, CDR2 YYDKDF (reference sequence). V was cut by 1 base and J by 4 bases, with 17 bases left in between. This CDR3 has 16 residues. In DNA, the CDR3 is TGTGCCACCAGCAGAGGTCCCGGGGGCCTAATGTACGAGCAGTACTTC. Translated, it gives CATSRGPGGLMYEQYF.

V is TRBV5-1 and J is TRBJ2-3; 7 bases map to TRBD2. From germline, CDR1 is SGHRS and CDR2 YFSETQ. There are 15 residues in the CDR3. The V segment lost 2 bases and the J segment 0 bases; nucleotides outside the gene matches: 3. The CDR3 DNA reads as TGCGCCAGCAGCTTTAGCGGGCCCAGCACAGATACGCAGTATTTT. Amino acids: CASSFSGPSTDTQYF.

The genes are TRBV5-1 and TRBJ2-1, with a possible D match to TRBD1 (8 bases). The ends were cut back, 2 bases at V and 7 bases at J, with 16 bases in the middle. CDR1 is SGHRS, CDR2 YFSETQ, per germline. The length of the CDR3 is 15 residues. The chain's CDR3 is CASSFLDREGNEQFF. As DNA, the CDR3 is TGCGCCAGCAGCTTTCTGGACAGGGAGGGGAATGAGCAGTTCTTC.

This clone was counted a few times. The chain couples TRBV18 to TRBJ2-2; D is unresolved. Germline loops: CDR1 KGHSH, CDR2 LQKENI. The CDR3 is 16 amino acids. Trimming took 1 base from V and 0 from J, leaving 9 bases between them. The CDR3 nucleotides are TGTGCCAGCTCACCACAGGCTCTTGCGAACACCGGGGAGCTGTTTTTT. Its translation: CASSPQALANTGELFF.

CDR3 in DNA: TGTGCCAGCAGCTTAGAGTGGCGATGGACTAGGCAACGGGAGTTCTTC. As protein: CASSLEWRWTRQREFF. The chain links TRBV7-2 to TRBJ2-1; TRBD2 aligns across 7 bases. The CDR3 is 16 residues long. Looked up from germline, CDR1 is SGHTA and CDR2 is FQGNSA. V dropped 1 base and J dropped 14; count of bases not matched to a gene: 17.

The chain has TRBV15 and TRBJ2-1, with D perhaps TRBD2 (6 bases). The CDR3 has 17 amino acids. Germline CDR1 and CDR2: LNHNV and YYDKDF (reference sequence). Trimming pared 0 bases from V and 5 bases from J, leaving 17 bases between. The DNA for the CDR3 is TGTGCCACCAGCAGAGATCTACGTCGGGACTTTGACAATGAGCAGTTCTTC. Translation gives CATSRDLRRDFDNEQFF. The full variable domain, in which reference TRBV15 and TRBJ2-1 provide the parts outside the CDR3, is DAMVIQNPRYQVTQFGKPVTLSCSQTLNHNVMYWYQQKSSQAPKLLFHYYDKDFNNEADTPDNFQSRRPNTSFCFLDIRSPGLGDTAMYLCATSRDLRRDFDNEQFFGPGTRLTVL.

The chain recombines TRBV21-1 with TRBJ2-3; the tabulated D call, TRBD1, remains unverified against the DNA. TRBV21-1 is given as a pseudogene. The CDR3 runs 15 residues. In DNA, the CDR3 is TGTGCCAGCAGCAAAGTCAGGGGGAAGGGAGATACGCAGTATTTT. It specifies CASSKVRGKGDTQYF.

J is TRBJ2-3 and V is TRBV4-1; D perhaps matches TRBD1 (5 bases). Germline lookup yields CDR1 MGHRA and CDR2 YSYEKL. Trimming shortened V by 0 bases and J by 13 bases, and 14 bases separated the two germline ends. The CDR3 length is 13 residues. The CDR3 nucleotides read TGCGCCAGCAGCCAAGATAGTCGGACATACAAGTATTTT. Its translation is CASSQDSRTYKYF.

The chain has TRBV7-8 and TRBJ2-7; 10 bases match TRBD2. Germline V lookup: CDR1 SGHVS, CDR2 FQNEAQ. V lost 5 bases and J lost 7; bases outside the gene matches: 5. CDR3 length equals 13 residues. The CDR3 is CASSPSGGVEQYF. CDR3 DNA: TGTGCCAGCAGCCCAAGCGGGGGGGTGGAGCAGTACTTC.

CDR3 DNA sequence: TGTGCCAGTAGAGGACAGGGGGCGCGAGGAAACACCATATATTTT. Its translation is CASRGQGARGNTIYF. The V call is TRBV19, the J call TRBJ1-3; 11 nucleotides align to TRBD1. There are 15 residues in the CDR3. V dropped 6 bases and J dropped 4; count of bases not matched to a gene: 5. CDR1 and CDR2 (germline): LNHDA, SQIVND (reference sequence).

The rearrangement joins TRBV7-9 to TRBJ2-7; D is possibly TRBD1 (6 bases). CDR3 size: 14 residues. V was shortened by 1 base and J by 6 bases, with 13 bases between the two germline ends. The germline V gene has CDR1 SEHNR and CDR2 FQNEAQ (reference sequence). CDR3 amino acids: CASSLGVLGAEQYF. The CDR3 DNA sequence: TGTGCCAGCAGCTTAGGTGTCTTGGGGGCCGAGCAGTACTTC.